The entry below describes one T cell receptor beta chain. The target antigen is unknown. Primers included in the PCR were 60 Vbeta and 13 Jbeta primers. Libraries were prepared by immunoSEQ multiplex PCR; TCRdb keeps only in-frame clonotypes and omits some of them. The sample lists some 170,000 clones; roughly four fifths were seen once. The record originates from a study of cytomegalovirus exposure and HLA in healthy donors. Study outcomes and limitations: Upon later analysis, TCR association rates were observed to vary by HLA locus, being highest for DRB1 and lowest for HLA-C.

Trimming removed 6 bases from V and 12 bases from J; junction bases left unmatched: 13. CDR1 is SGHVS and CDR2 is FNYEAQ in the germline V gene. The CDR3 extends over 13 amino acids. This sequence originates from a woman aged 18-29 years in good health and CMV-seropositive. Material: PBMCs. The chain couples TRBV7-6 to TRBJ2-5, with 7 bases matching TRBD2. CDR3 bases: TGTGCCAGCAGACTCCGCGACTCTAGCGGAGAGTACTTC. This encodes CASRLRDSSGEYF.